One and the same sample provided the 13 T cell receptor beta chains below, sequenced in a study of shared clonotypes between healthy human individuals. Assay used: immunoSEQ multiplex PCR; TCRdb lists only in-frame clones, some missing. The table shows about 2.3 million clones, with over 90% occurring only once. The sample was naive CD4+ T cells from PBMCs. The subset is: CD45RA+ positively selected. Receptor source: a young man in good health. Some clones in this sample may be carry-over from other donors' samples.

Comment on this clone: The same CDR3 arises from other DNA sequences in this sample as well. The chain has TRBV5-1 and TRBJ2-1, with TRBD2 matching 12 bases. Germline lookup yields CDR1 SGHRS and CDR2 YFSETQ. The CDR3 totals 15 residues. Trimming cost V 6 bases and J 7 bases; bases outside gene matches: 8. The DNA of the CDR3 is TGCGCCAGCAATACTCTAGCGGGAGGGCCGAATGAGCAGTTCTTC. Encoded protein: CASNTLAGGPNEQFF.

The chain is built from TRBV19 and TRBJ2-7; D is ambiguous. The CDR3 is made up of 14 amino acids. Germline-derived CDR1 and CDR2 are LNHDA and SQIVND (reference sequence). Trimming took off 0 bases at V and 5 bases at J, with 11 bases between the two ends. The CDR3, as DNA: TGTGCCAGTAGTATAGAGGGTTTAAGGAACGAGCAGTACTTC. Its protein product is CASSIEGLRNEQYF.

The V call is TRBV30, the J call TRBJ2-1, with 8 bases matching TRBD1. This CDR3 is built from 14 residues. Germline V gives CDR1 GTSNPN, CDR2 SVGIG (reference sequence). J was trimmed by 9 bases and V by 5 bases; bases with no gene match: 12. The CDR3 DNA follows: TGTGCCTGGTCCACCGGGACAGGTCAGGGTGAGCAGTTCTTC. It specifies CAWSTGTGQGEQFF.

The V call is TRBV9, the J call TRBJ2-7; D could derive from TRBD1 or TRBD2 (5 bases each). Germline-derived CDR1 and CDR2 are SGDLS and YYNGEE. This CDR3 spans 15 amino acids. Trimming cost V 4 bases and J 0 bases, with 14 bases left between them. The CDR3 region has the DNA TGTGCCAGCAGCCCCCGGGGCAGGGTCTCCTACGAGCAGTACTTC. As protein: CASSPRGRVSYEQYF.

The chain is built from TRBV27 and TRBJ1-1; 9 nucleotides agree with TRBD1. Germline V gene lookup returns CDR1 MNHEY and CDR2 SMNVEV (reference sequence). Trimming cost V 6 bases and J 8 bases; bases outside gene matches: 10. The CDR3 runs to 14 residues. The CDR3 region is CASRHLGQGEEAFF. The CDR3 DNA reads as TGTGCCAGCAGACATTTGGGACAGGGTGAAGAAGCTTTCTTT.

This sequence joins TRBV2 and TRBJ2-1; D remains unclear. Trimming pared 8 bases from V and 6 bases from J, leaving 14 bases between. Germline values: CDR1 SNHLY, CDR2 FYNNEI. The CDR3 runs to 13 residues. CDR3 bases: TGTGCCAGCGTTCTAGAAGTGAGCAATGAGCAGTTCTTC. As protein: CASVLEVSNEQFF.

The chain uses TRBV28 and TRBJ1-2; D unclear. CDR1 is MDHEN and CDR2 is SYDVKM in the germline V gene. The CDR3 is 13 residues long. V lost 4 bases and J 4 bases, leaving 10 bases between the germline ends. The CDR3 DNA reads as TGTGCCAGCAGTTCCTCGGGTCGCTATGGCTACACCTTC. It is translated as CASSSSGRYGYTF.

The CDR3 sequence is CASTVQPLGQGQETQYF. DNA of the CDR3: TGCGCCAGCACCGTACAACCACTAGGACAGGGCCAAGAGACCCAGTACTTC. This chain connects TRBV5-1 to TRBJ2-5; 8 positions match TRBD1. The CDR3 is 17 residues long. CDR1 SGHRS and CDR2 YFSETQ come from the germline V gene. J was trimmed by 1 base and V by 6 bases; bases with no gene match: 14.

The rearrangement joins TRBV19 to TRBJ2-7; TRBD1 might be the D (7 bases). The CDR3 is 14 amino acids. V shed 1 base and J shed 2 bases, with 9 bases lying between them. Germline CDR1 LNHDA, CDR2 SQIVND (reference sequence). The CDR3 loop reads CASSIGRGPYEQYF. The CDR3 DNA reads as TGTGCCAGTAGTATAGGGAGGGGGCCCTACGAGCAGTACTTC.

This chain connects TRBV7-6 to TRBJ2-1, with 10 bases identical to TRBD2. Germline V gene sequence: CDR1 SGHVS, CDR2 FNYEAQ. V was clipped by 6 bases and J by 1 base; unmatched bases: 6. CDR3 length: 16 residues. CDR3 residues: CASRNPSGSSYNEQFF. CDR3 DNA sequence: TGTGCCAGCAGAAATCCTAGCGGGAGTTCCTACAATGAGCAGTTCTTC.

The chain employs TRBV30 and TRBJ2-7; 7 bases are shared with TRBD2. The CDR3 covers 14 residues. Trimming cost V 3 bases and J 4 bases; bases outside gene matches: 9. CDR1 and CDR2 from the germline V gene are GTSNPN and SVGIG (reference sequence). This CDR3 reads CAWRVTGEGYEQYF. CDR3 in DNA: TGTGCCTGGAGAGTGACGGGGGAGGGATACGAGCAGTACTTC.

The CDR3, as DNA: TGTGCCAGCAAATTAAGGGGGGATGAGCAGTTCTTC. This encodes CASKLRGDEQFF. The chain links TRBV27 to TRBJ2-1; D is tentatively TRBD1 or TRBD2 (6 bases each). V lost 7 bases and J 8 bases, leaving 12 bases between the germline ends. CDR3 length: 12 residues. CDR1 is MNHEY and CDR2 is SMNVEV in the germline V gene (reference sequence).

This clone was found a few times. The chain has TRBV11-2 and TRBJ1-1; D unclear. The CDR3 totals 13 residues. CDR1 and CDR2 from the germline V gene are SGHAT and FQNNGV. V was trimmed by 1 base and J by 6 bases, leaving 9 bases between them. This chain's CDR3 is CASSLVGSPEAFF. Here the CDR3 DNA reads TGTGCCAGCAGCTTAGTTGGATCTCCTGAAGCTTTCTTT. The variable domain in full, completed from reference TRBV11-2 and TRBJ1-1, reads EAGVAQSPRYKIIEKRQSVAFWCNPISGHATLYWYQQILGQGPKLLIQFQNNGVVDDSQLPKDRFSAERLKGVDSTLKIQPAKLEDSAVYLCASSLVGSPEAFFGQGTRLTVV.